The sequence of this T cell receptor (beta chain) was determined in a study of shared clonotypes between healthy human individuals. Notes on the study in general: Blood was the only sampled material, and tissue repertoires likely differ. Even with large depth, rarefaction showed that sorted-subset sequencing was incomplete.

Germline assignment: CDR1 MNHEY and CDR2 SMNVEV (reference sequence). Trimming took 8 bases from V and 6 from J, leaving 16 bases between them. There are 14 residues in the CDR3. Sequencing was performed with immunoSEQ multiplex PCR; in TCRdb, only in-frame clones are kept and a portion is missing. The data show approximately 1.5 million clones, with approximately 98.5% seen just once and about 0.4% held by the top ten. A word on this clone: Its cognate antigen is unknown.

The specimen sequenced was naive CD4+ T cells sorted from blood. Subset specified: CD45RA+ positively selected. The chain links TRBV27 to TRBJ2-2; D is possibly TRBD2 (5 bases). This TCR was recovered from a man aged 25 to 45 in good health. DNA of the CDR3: TGTGCCAGCCATAAACTAGTATCACCCGGGGAGCTGTTTTTT. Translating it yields CASHKLVSPGELFF.